The TCR beta chain under discussion was sequenced for a study of T cell responses to AZD1222 COVID-19 vaccine. CDR1 SNHLY and CDR2 FYNNEI come from the germline V gene. The ends were cut back, 6 bases at V and 2 bases at J, with 11 bases in the middle. There are 14 residues in the CDR3. Concerning this clone itself: The antigen is undetermined.

Repertoires were generated with immunoSEQ multiplex PCR, while TCRdb's copy carries only in-frame clones and drops some. The repertoire holds 85,000 to 120,000 clones, with approximately 81% as singletons. Study conclusions and caveats: White British donors predominated, females outnumbered males, and clonal diversity was possibly underestimated. Within unmutated variant regions lay the reported targets of nearly half of spike-specific TCRs. No repertoire was sampled before or during the peak T cell response, only after it. Spike-specific TCR breadth rose after two AZD1222 doses, and depth rose as well.

J is TRBJ1-5 and V is TRBV2; maybe TRBD1 (5 bases). Sequenced here: peripheral blood, sampled on day 0 of AZD1222 vaccination. The clonotype originates from an adult in good health. The CDR3 DNA sequence: TGTGCCAGCAGGACAGTTTCGGGCAATCAGCCCCAGCATTTT. Its protein is CASRTVSGNQPQHF.